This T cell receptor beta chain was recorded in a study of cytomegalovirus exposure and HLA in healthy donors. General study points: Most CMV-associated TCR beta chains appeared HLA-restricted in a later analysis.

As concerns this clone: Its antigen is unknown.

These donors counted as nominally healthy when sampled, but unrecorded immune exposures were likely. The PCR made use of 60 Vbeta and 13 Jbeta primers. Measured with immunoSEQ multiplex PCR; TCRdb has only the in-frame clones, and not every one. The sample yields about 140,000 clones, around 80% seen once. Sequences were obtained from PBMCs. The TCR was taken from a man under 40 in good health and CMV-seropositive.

The CDR3 nucleotides are TGTGCCAGCAGCTTTTCAGGGGCAACTAATGAAAAACTGTTTTTT. Its protein product is CASSFSGATNEKLFF. The chain has TRBV7-9 and TRBJ1-4; D possibly corresponds to TRBD1 (6 bases). V was trimmed by 3 bases and J by 0 bases, leaving 8 bases between them. The CDR3 runs to 15 residues. CDR1 SEHNR and CDR2 FQNEAQ come from the germline V gene (reference sequence). Using reference TRBV7-9 and TRBJ1-4 for the parts outside the CDR3, the full variable domain is DTGVSQNPRHKITKRGQNVTFRCDPISEHNRLYWYRQTLGQGPEFLTYFQNEAQLEKSRLLSDRFSAERPKGSFSTLEIQRTEQGDSAMYLCASSFSGATNEKLFFGSGTQLSVL.